Each of the 30 T cell receptor beta chains below was sequenced from the same sample in a study of T cell repertoires in cytomegalovirus infection. What these receptors recognize is not known. MiXCR, applied by TCRdb to the reads, yields one record per CDR3 protein. The profile shows around 500,000 distinct CDR3 sequences, approximately 46% of them singletons. Sequencing used cultured PBMCs, obtained from culture after CMV antigen stimulation. These TCRs come from a human donor in good health (CMV status not recorded). Some clones in this sample may be carry-over from other donors' samples.

V is TRBV20-1 and J is TRBJ1-5; D remains ambiguous. The CDR3 has 15 amino acids. Germline-derived CDR1 and CDR2 are DFQATT and SNEGSKA (reference sequence). V was cut by 0 bases and J by 2 bases, with 11 bases left in between. CDR3 sequence reads: CSARDQKGGNQPQHF. The CDR3 nucleotides read TGCAGTGCTAGAGATCAAAAGGGCGGCAATCAGCCCCAGCATTTT.

This clonotype was picked up one time. The DNA of the CDR3 is TGTGCCAGCAGCTCGGATCCTGTCAGCTACACCTTC. Translating gives CASSSDPVSYTF. The chain links TRBV5-6 to TRBJ1-2; no definite D call. CDR1 and CDR2 (germline): SGHDT, YYEEEE. V lost 3 bases and J 9 bases, leaving 12 bases between the germline ends. This CDR3 has 12 amino acids.

This clonotype turned up a few times. J is TRBJ2-5 and V is TRBV12-3 or TRBV12-4, with TRBD2 matching over 12 bases. V trimming: 5 bases; J trimming: 4 bases; junction bases outside the gene matches: 2. The CDR3 is 14 amino acids. CDR3 nucleotides: TGTGCCAGCAGTCGACTAGCGGGAGCAGAGACCCAGTACTTC. Translation: CASSRLAGAETQYF.

The chain links TRBV18 to TRBJ2-3; D unresolved. The CDR3 covers 17 residues. Trimming removed 0 bases at V and 7 bases at J, with 20 bases between. In germline, CDR1 is KGHSH, CDR2 LQKENI. CDR3 sequence reads: CASSPPYLSRQPNTQYF. Here the CDR3 DNA reads TGTGCCAGCTCACCACCGTACTTGTCGCGACAACCAAATACGCAGTATTTT.

The chain carries TRBV4-1 and TRBJ2-7; 7 positions match TRBD2. The CDR3 length is 17 residues. Trimming at V came to 1 base and at J to 5 bases, leaving 14 bases not matched to a gene. Looked up from germline, CDR1 is MGHRA and CDR2 is YSYEKL. DNA for the CDR3: TGCGCCAGCAGCCAAGGGGGGTACGGGGAGGGTGGCCACGAGCAGTACTTC. It yields the protein CASSQGGYGEGGHEQYF.

Here the CDR3 reads CASSAGGAYNEQFF. In DNA, the CDR3 is TGTGCCAGCAGTGCCGGGGGGGCCTACAATGAGCAGTTCTTC. The V gene is TRBV12-3 or TRBV12-4, the J gene TRBJ2-1; 8 bases fit TRBD2. The CDR3 sequence is 14 residues long. V was clipped by 5 bases and J by 2 bases; unmatched bases: 2.

The V call is TRBV2, the J call TRBJ2-2, with D perhaps given as TRBD1 or TRBD2 (5 bases each). The ends were cut back, 6 bases at V and 4 bases at J, with 9 bases in the middle. This CDR3 is 13 amino acids long. CDR1 and CDR2 from the germline V gene are SNHLY and FYNNEI. CDR3 sequence: CASRGDVTGELFF. The CDR3 bases are TGTGCCAGCAGGGGGGACGTCACCGGGGAGCTGTTTTTT.

The gene calls are TRBV2 and TRBJ2-5; no reliable D call. Germline loops: CDR1 SNHLY, CDR2 FYNNEI. The CDR3 sequence is 13 residues long. V was cut by 4 bases and J by 1 base, with 7 bases left in between. CDR3: CASSGWPQETQYF. In nucleotides, the CDR3 is TGTGCCAGCAGTGGTTGGCCCCAAGAGACCCAGTACTTC. Complete variable domain (other parts from reference TRBV2 and TRBJ2-5): EPEVTQTPSHQVTQMGQEVILRCVPISNHLYFYWYRQILGQKVEFLVSFYNNEISEKSEIFDDQFSVERPDGSNFTLKIRSTKLEDSAMYFCASSGWPQETQYFGPGTRLLVL.

This clonotype occurred a few times. The chain combines TRBV7-2 with TRBJ1-1, with D maybe TRBD1 (6 bases). The CDR3 is made up of 14 amino acids. Germline CDR1 and CDR2: SGHTA and FQGNSA. V was clipped by 1 base and J by 7 bases, with 13 bases between them. DNA of the CDR3: TGTGCCAGCAGCTTAGGGGGGACATTAAATGAAGCTTTCTTT. Its translation: CASSLGGTLNEAFF.

The chain couples TRBV6-5 to TRBJ1-1; 7 nucleotides line up with TRBD1. Germline CDR1 and CDR2: MNHEY and SVGAGI. This CDR3 comprises 16 residues. The J segment lost 2 bases and the V segment lost 4 bases, leaving 10 bases of the junction unmatched. This chain's CDR3 is CASSSHQGTANTEAFF. The CDR3 nucleotides are TGTGCCAGCAGTTCTCACCAGGGGACAGCTAACACTGAAGCTTTCTTT.

V and J are TRBV7-6 and TRBJ1-4; TRBD1 is a possible D gene (6 bases). The V gene's germline CDR1 is SGHVS and CDR2 FNYEAQ. The length of the CDR3 is 15 residues. V was pared by 5 bases and J by 6 bases, with 16 bases between. CDR3 nucleotides: TGTGCCAGCAGCCCCCAGGGGATATTGGATGAAAAACTGTTTTTT. Protein sequence: CASSPQGILDEKLFF.

V usage is TRBV12-3 or TRBV12-4 and J usage is TRBJ1-3, with TRBD1 matching over 7 bases. CDR3 length: 16 residues. The J segment lost 3 bases and the V segment lost 2 bases, leaving 7 bases of the junction unmatched. CDR3: CASSLFEGAVGNTIYF. CDR3 nucleotides: TGTGCCAGCAGTTTATTCGAGGGGGCAGTTGGAAACACCATATATTTT.

This clonotype was seen just once. This chain links TRBV11-2 with TRBJ2-2; TRBD2 might be the D (6 bases). Looked up from germline, CDR1 is SGHAT and CDR2 is FQNNGV. With 3 bases removed from V and 0 bases from J, the gap between germline ends came to 20 bases. The CDR3 runs to 19 residues. This CDR3 is CASSFRGLERAANTGELFF. CDR3 nucleotides: TGTGCCAGCAGCTTTAGAGGACTGGAGCGGGCAGCGAACACCGGGGAGCTGTTTTTT.

J is TRBJ2-2 and V is TRBV20-1; D may match TRBD1 or TRBD2 (5 bases each). Per the germline V gene, CDR1 is DFQATT and CDR2 is SNEGSKA (reference sequence). V was trimmed by 3 bases and J by 5 bases, leaving 10 bases between them. The CDR3 contains 13 residues. The DNA of the CDR3 is TGCAGTGCTAGTTTCGGGGCGACCGGGGAGCTGTTTTTT. It specifies CSASFGATGELFF.

The chain joins TRBV7-9 to TRBJ2-3; D remains unclear. Trimming cost V 0 bases and J 6 bases, with 13 bases left between them. The CDR3 length is 15 residues. Germline lookup yields CDR1 SEHNR and CDR2 FQNEAQ (reference sequence). The CDR3 bases are TGTGCCAGCAGCTTAGCTCCCCTAATGGGGGATACGCAGTATTTT. Residues: CASSLAPLMGDTQYF.

The chain has TRBV28 and TRBJ2-3, with TRBD1 matching over 7 bases. V gave up 8 bases and J gave up 2 bases; unmatched junction bases: 13. This CDR3 is 16 amino acids long. The germline CDR1 and CDR2 sequences are MDHEN and SYDVKM. DNA of the CDR3: TGTGCCAGCGTCGACCCCTTGGACAGGTACACAGATACGCAGTATTTT. Translated: CASVDPLDRYTDTQYF.

The chain links TRBV7-2 to TRBJ2-3; 8 bases fit TRBD1. Germline CDR1 and CDR2: SGHTA and FQGNSA. This CDR3 comprises 18 residues. V trimming: 1 base; J trimming: 2 bases; junction bases outside the gene matches: 11. The CDR3 sequence is CASSLDGFRTGFTDTQYF. In DNA form, the CDR3 reads TGTGCCAGCAGCTTAGATGGCTTCAGGACAGGGTTCACAGATACGCAGTATTTT.

The chain couples TRBV12-3 or TRBV12-4 to TRBJ1-4, with D unresolved. The CDR3 is made up of 13 amino acids. V was shortened by 2 bases and J by 8 bases, with 9 bases between the two germline ends. CDR3 in amino acids: CASSLFAEEKLFF. The CDR3 DNA sequence: TGTGCCAGCAGTTTATTCGCGGAGGAAAAACTGTTTTTT.

The chain is built from TRBV6-6 and TRBJ2-3; TRBD1 matches at 9 bases. The germline gives CDR1 MNHNY, CDR2 SVGAGI (reference sequence). The V segment lost 6 bases and the J segment 2 bases; nucleotides outside the gene matches: 9. The CDR3 length is 16 residues. The CDR3 is CASRAPQGASTDTQYF. The CDR3 nucleotides are TGTGCCAGCAGGGCCCCACAGGGGGCCTCCACAGATACGCAGTATTTT.

In DNA form, the CDR3 reads TGTGCCAGCAGGAACAGGGAAACCTACGAGCAGTACTTC. Its translation is CASRNRETYEQYF. The gene calls are TRBV7-8 and TRBJ2-7; a weak D match, TRBD1 (6 bases). CDR1 SGHVS and CDR2 FQNEAQ come from the germline V gene. The CDR3 is made up of 13 amino acids. The germline V and J ends were trimmed by 6 bases and 2 bases, with 11 bases remaining between them.

The chain carries TRBV7-2 and TRBJ2-7; 7 positions match TRBD1. After removal of 5 bases from V and 5 bases from J, the junction contained 12 bases not matched to a gene. The CDR3 loop spans 15 amino acids. Germline CDR1 is SGHTA and CDR2 is FQGNSA. CDR3 in amino acids: CASSATGARLDEQYF. CDR3 sequence (DNA): TGTGCCAGCAGCGCTACAGGGGCCCGTCTGGACGAGCAGTACTTC.

This clonotype was seen a handful of times. The V and J genes are TRBV28 and TRBJ1-1; D perhaps matches TRBD1 (6 bases). V was cut by 3 bases and J by 7 bases, with 18 bases left in between. The CDR3 is 15 residues long. Per the germline V gene, CDR1 is MDHEN and CDR2 is SYDVKM. The CDR3 protein is CASSLRTAYIFEAFF. As DNA, the CDR3 is TGTGCCAGCAGTTTGCGGACAGCGTATATCTTTGAAGCTTTCTTT.

The CDR3 DNA reads TGTGCCAGCAGTTATGTCAACACAGATACGCAGTATTTT. Amino acids: CASSYVNTDTQYF. This chain joins TRBV6-5 and TRBJ2-3, with D uncertain. Germline values: CDR1 MNHEY, CDR2 SVGAGI. Trimming pared 3 bases from V and 2 bases from J, leaving 6 bases between. The CDR3 is 13 residues long.

The sample holds a few counts of this clonotype. The gene calls are TRBV7-8 and TRBJ2-3, with D perhaps matching TRBD2 (6 bases). Trimming shortened V by 4 bases and J by 2 bases, and 19 bases separated the two germline ends. The CDR3 runs to 17 residues. The germline V gene encodes CDR1 SGHVS and CDR2 FQNEAQ. The CDR3 DNA reads TGTGCCAGCAGCTCGCGACTAGTGGGGGTCCCCACAGATACGCAGTATTTT. It specifies CASSSRLVGVPTDTQYF.

The chain employs TRBV11-2 and TRBJ2-3; 12 positions match TRBD2. Germline CDR1 reads SGHAT; CDR2 reads FQNNGV. The CDR3 extends over 16 amino acids. Unmatched junction bases numbered 10, after V lost 7 bases and J lost 5 bases. CDR3 sequence (DNA): TGTGCCAGCACTCTATCCGCTAGCGGGGGGGGAGATACGCAGTATTTT. It codes for CASTLSASGGGDTQYF.

The table lists this clonotype with a few counts. The rearrangement uses TRBV6-2 or TRBV6-3 and TRBJ2-2; D unresolved. V gave up 11 bases and J gave up 3 bases, with 4 bases separating them. The CDR3 runs 10 residues. Germline loops: CDR1 MNHEY, CDR2 SVGEGT. The CDR3 nucleotides are TGTGCCCGCTACACCGGGGAGCTGTTTTTT. Amino acids: CARYTGELFF.

The sample holds a few counts of this clonotype. This chain connects TRBV7-2 to TRBJ2-7; 7 bases match TRBD1. V was pared by 1 base and J by 7 bases, with 10 bases of the junction left unmatched. The CDR3 has 15 amino acids. From germline, CDR1 is SGHTA and CDR2 FQGNSA. The DNA of the CDR3 is TGTGCCAGCAGCTTAGTGGGGACAGCGTTTACGGAGCAGTACTTC. This sequence encodes CASSLVGTAFTEQYF.

This chain connects TRBV2 to TRBJ2-7; D is possibly TRBD2 (5 bases). Germline CDR1 is SNHLY and CDR2 is FYNNEI. Deletions cut 3 bases from V and 2 bases from J, with 8 bases between. The CDR3 extends over 13 amino acids. This chain's CDR3 is CASSDGGPYEQYF. The CDR3 coding sequence is TGTGCCAGCAGTGACGGAGGTCCCTACGAGCAGTACTTC.

This clonotype was seen a few times. This chain joins TRBV19 and TRBJ2-1; 11 bases line up with TRBD2. This CDR3 has 16 residues. V was clipped by 4 bases and J by 8 bases; unmatched bases: 10. CDR1 and CDR2 (germline): LNHDA, SQIVND (reference sequence). CDR3: CASSKPGTSGTDEQFF. CDR3 nucleotide sequence: TGTGCCAGTAGTAAGCCGGGGACTAGCGGAACGGATGAGCAGTTCTTC.

This clonotype has just a few counts. This chain joins TRBV11-2 and TRBJ1-4, with 7 bases matching TRBD1. CDR1 and CDR2 (germline): SGHAT, FQNNGV. This CDR3 region has 17 residues. V shed 5 bases and J 2 bases; nucleotides not matched to a gene: 11. The CDR3 nucleotides are TGTGCCAGCAGCCGGATGAGGGGCAGGGGGACTAATGAAAAACTGTTTTTT. Residues: CASSRMRGRGTNEKLFF.